This TCR beta chain was recovered during a study of T cells in Graves' hyperthyroidism and ophthalmopathy. General observations from the study: Classification by a 13 V-J model distinguished ophthalmopathy from stable hyperthyroidism.

The investigators amplified TCR beta CDR3 regions from RNA transcripts. HTBI primers were used for first-round RT-PCR of the TCR CDR3. TCRdb re-analysed the multiplex PCR reads in MiXCR, keeping a single row per CDR3 protein. The sample has a few hundred thousand distinct CDR3 sequences; roughly 15% are singletons. This clonotype was counted at least ten times. Its antigen is still unknown. Blood was drawn at first hyperthyroidism diagnosis, before any ophthalmopathy symptoms. Sequences were obtained from blood. This TCR was recovered from a woman aged 45-65 years with Graves' hyperthyroidism that later progressed to Graves' ophthalmopathy.

This CDR3 is CASSSGQGRPTDTQYF. In DNA form, the CDR3 reads TGTGCCAGCAGCTCGGGACAGGGGAGGCCCACAGATACGCAGTATTTT. The chain joins TRBV28 to TRBJ2-3, with TRBD1 matching over 10 bases. Germline V gene data show CDR1 as MDHEN and CDR2 as SYDVKM. The CDR3 is 16 amino acids. V lost 6 bases and J lost 2; bases outside the gene matches: 8.